This TCR beta chain comes out of a study of blood T cells in healthy people across ages. Note on this clonotype: At one of its ends the junction is not consistent with the germline gene, which may arise from a read error.

Through a sample-barcoded 5' primer and a J-beta primer mix, a second PCR was run for about 6 to 12 cycles. Via MiXCR, TCRdb re-called the 5' RACE reads, giving one row per CDR3 protein. The repertoire consists of 590,000 or so distinct CDR3 sequences, with about 30% occurring once and the leading ten covering about a sixth. The amount of total RNA extracted per sample was at least 5.5 micrograms. This clonotype was sampled from an elderly woman in good health. Sequenced: blood.

The CDR3 coding sequence is TGTGCCAGCAGCCCGCAGGGGGCTTCCTACAATGGGCAGTTCTTC. It yields the protein CASSPQGASYNGQFF. This rearrangement joins TRBV7-8 to TRBJ2-1; 8 bases align to TRBD1. The CDR3 is 15 amino acids. Germline loops: CDR1 SGHVS, CDR2 FQNEAQ.